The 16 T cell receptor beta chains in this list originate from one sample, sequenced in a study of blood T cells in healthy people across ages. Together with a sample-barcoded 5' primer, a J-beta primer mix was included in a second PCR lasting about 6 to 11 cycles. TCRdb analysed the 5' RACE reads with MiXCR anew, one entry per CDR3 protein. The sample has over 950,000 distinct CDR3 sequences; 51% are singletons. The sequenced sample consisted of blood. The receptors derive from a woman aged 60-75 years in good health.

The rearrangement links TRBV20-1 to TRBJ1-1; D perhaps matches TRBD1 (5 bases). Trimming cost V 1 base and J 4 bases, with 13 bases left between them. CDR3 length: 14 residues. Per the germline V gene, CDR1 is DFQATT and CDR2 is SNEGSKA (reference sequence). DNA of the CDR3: TGCAGTGCTAGAGGAATAGGGAGGGGCACTGAAGCTTTCTTT. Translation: CSARGIGRGTEAFF.

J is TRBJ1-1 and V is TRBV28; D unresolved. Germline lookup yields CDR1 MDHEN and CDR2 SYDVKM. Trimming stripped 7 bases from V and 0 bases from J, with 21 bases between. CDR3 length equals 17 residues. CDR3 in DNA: TGTGCCAGCAACCTGTCGGGGATTAAAAAAATGAACACTGAAGCTTTCTTT. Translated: CASNLSGIKKMNTEAFF.

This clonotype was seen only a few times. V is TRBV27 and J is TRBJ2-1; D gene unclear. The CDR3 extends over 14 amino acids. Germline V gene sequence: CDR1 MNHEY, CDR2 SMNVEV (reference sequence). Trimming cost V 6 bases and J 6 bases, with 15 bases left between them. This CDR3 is CASSRPGSFNEQFF. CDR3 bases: TGTGCCAGCAGCCGCCCGGGCTCGTTCAATGAGCAGTTCTTC.

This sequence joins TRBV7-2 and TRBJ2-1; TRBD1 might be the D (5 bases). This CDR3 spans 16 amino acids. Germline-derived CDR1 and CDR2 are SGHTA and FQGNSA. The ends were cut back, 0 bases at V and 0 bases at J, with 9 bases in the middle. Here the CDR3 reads CASSLARRGSYNEQFF. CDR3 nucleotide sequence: TGTGCCAGCAGCTTAGCTCGTAGGGGCTCCTACAATGAGCAGTTCTTC.

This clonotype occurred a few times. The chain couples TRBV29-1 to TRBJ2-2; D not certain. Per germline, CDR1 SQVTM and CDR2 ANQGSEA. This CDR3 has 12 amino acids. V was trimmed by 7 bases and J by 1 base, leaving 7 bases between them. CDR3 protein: CSGGWNTGELFF. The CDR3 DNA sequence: TGCAGCGGGGGATGGAACACCGGGGAGCTGTTTTTT.

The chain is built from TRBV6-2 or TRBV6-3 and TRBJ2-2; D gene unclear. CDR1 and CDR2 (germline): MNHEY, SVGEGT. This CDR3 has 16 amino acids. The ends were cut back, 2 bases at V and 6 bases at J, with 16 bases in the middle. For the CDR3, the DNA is TGTGCCAGCAGTTACCGATCAGTAGTGGGTCCCGGGGAGCTGTTTTTT. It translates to CASSYRSVVGPGELFF.

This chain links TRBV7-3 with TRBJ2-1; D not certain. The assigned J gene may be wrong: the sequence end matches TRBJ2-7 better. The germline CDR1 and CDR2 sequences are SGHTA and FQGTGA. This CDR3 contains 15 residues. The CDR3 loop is CASSLTPSSYNEQYF. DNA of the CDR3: TGTGCCAGCAGCCTTACACCGAGCTCCTACAATGAGCAGTACTTC.

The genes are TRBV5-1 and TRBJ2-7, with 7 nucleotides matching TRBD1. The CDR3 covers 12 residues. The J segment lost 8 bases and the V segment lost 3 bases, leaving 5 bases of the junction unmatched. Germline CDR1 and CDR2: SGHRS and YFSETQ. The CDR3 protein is CASSSNRGQQYF. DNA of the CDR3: TGCGCCAGCAGCTCCAACAGGGGTCAGCAGTACTTC. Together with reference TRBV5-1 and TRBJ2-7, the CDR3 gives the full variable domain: KAGVTQTPRYLIKTRGQQVTLSCSPISGHRSVSWYQQTPGQGLQFLFEYFSETQRNKGNFPGRFSGRQFSNSRSEMNVSTLELGDSALYLCASSSNRGQQYFGPGTRLTVT.

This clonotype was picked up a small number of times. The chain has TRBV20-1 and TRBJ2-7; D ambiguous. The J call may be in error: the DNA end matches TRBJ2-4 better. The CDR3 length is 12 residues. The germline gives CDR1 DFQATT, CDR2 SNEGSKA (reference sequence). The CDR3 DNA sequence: TGCAGTGCTAGCGGACGAACAAACATTCAGTACTTC. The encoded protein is CSASGRTNIQYF.

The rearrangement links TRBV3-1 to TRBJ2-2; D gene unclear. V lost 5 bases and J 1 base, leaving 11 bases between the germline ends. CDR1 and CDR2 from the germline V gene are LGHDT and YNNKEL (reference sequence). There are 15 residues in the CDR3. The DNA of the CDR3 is TGTGCCAGCAGCTTATCCGCGATGAACACCGGGGAGCTGTTTTTT. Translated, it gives CASSLSAMNTGELFF.

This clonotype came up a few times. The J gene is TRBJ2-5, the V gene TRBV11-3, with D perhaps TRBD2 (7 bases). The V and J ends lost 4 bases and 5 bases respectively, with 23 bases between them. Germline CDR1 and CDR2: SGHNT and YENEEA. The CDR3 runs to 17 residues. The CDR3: CASSWGRVQGVFETQYF. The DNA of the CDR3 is TGTGCCAGCAGCTGGGGGAGGGTACAGGGAGTCTTTGAGACCCAGTACTTC.

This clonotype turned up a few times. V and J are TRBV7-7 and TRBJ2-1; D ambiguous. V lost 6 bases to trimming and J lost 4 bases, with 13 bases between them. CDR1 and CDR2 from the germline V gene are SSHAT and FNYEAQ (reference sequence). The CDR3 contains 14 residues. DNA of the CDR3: TGTGCCAGCAGTCTAGGGAATACATACAATGAGCAGTTCTTC. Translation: CASSLGNTYNEQFF.

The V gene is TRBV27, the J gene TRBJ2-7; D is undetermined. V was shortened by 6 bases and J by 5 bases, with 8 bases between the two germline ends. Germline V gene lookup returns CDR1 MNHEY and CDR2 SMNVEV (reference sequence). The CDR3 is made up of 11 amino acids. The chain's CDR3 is CASSSVDEQYF. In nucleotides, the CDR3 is TGTGCCAGCAGCTCCGTCGACGAGCAGTACTTC.

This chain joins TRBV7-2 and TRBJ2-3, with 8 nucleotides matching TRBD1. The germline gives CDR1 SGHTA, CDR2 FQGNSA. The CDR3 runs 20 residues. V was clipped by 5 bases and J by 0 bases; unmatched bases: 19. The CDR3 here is CASSPDRGWIPAPSTDTQYF. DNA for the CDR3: TGTGCCAGCAGCCCAGACAGGGGTTGGATCCCCGCCCCTAGCACAGATACGCAGTATTTT.

In DNA, the CDR3 is TGTGCCAGCAGCTTCAGTGGGGGTCCCAACTATGGCTACACCTTC. This gives the protein CASSFSGGPNYGYTF. The chain has TRBV11-2 and TRBJ1-2; D perhaps matches TRBD1 (5 bases). Germline CDR1 reads SGHAT; CDR2 reads FQNNGV. V gave up 3 bases and J gave up 2 bases, with 13 bases separating them. The CDR3 extends over 15 amino acids.

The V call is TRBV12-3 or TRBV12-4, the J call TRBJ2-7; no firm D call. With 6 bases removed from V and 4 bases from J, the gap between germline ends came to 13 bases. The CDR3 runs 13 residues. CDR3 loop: CASSRLSQYEQYF. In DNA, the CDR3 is TGTGCCAGCAGCCGACTCTCCCAATACGAGCAGTACTTC.